This T cell receptor (beta chain) was identified in a study of cytomegalovirus exposure and HLA in healthy donors. The PCR made use of 60 Vbeta and 13 Jbeta primers. Sequenced by immunoSEQ multiplex PCR; TCRdb stores in-frame clones only, minus some. The repertoire holds 90,000 to 100,000 clones, with approximately 69% as singletons. CDR1 and CDR2 (germline): SGHRS, YFSETQ. Germline trimming cut 2 bases from V and 2 bases from J; bases unmatched to any gene: 2. The CDR3 sequence is 14 residues long. The sequence was obtained from a boy aged 5-17 years in good health and CMV-seropositive. The sequenced material came from PBMCs. The rearrangement links TRBV5-1 to TRBJ1-1; 8 nucleotides match TRBD1. The CDR3 reads CASSFGQGNTEAFF. The CDR3 bases are TGCGCCAGCAGCTTCGGACAGGGCAACACTGAAGCTTTCTTT. The whole variable domain, filled in from reference TRBV5-1 and TRBJ1-1, reads KAGVTQTPRYLIKTRGQQVTLSCSPISGHRSVSWYQQTPGQGLQFLFEYFSETQRNKGNFPGRFSGRQFSNSRSEMNVSTLELGDSALYLCASSFGQGNTEAFFGQGTRLTVV.